This T cell receptor beta chain was sequenced for a study of blood T cell repertoires in COVID-19. Using immunoSEQ multiplex PCR, the repertoire was profiled, and TCRdb retains in-frame clones only, with some absent. The repertoire holds about 45,000 clones, with 80% to 95% as singletons. V lost 0 bases and J lost 11, with 17 bases in between. The CDR3 covers 14 residues. Germline V CDR1 and CDR2: SGHNT, YYREEE (reference sequence). This receptor was taken from a human donor in a cohort sampled during active COVID-19. The source material was peripheral blood. The V call is TRBV5-4, the J call TRBJ1-1; unclear D gene. CDR3 coding DNA: TGTGCCAGCAGCTTGGCCGTCGCGGCCCGTCTTGCTTTCTTT. Amino acids: CASSLAVAARLAFF.